This TCR beta chain was identified during a study of shared clonotypes between healthy human individuals. Study-wide context: Every donor yielded three CD4 naive, three CD4 memory, two CD8 naive and one CD8 memory plate.

Study results and limitations: Shared across a handful of donors were about 4.8% of the naive CD4 clonotypes.

This table comes from immunoSEQ multiplex PCR, and its TCRdb copy is limited to in-frame clones, with some not included. The table records fewer than 100,000 clones, under 70% of them present only once. The V gene lost 4 bases and the J gene lost 5 bases, with 9 bases spanning the gap. Germline V lookup: CDR1 SGHNT, CDR2 YYREEE (reference sequence). The length of the CDR3 is 12 residues. CD8 memory pooled CD45RO+ cells and CCR7-negative CD45RA+ TemRA cells. This clone was seen more than once but under ten times. Its antigen is undetermined. The chain combines TRBV5-4 with TRBJ2-5; the D gene could be TRBD1 or TRBD2 (5 bases each). The origin of this receptor is a man aged 30-40 years in good health. The sequencing input was memory CD8+ T cells sorted from blood. As to subset: CD45RO+ cells pooled with CCR7-negative TemRA cells. DNA of the CDR3: TGTGCCAGCAGCGGTGAGGGGGAGACCCAGTACTTC. As protein: CASSGEGETQYF.